The next 26 T cell receptor beta chains were all read from a single sample in a study of cytomegalovirus exposure and HLA in healthy donors. A multiplex PCR was run with 60 Vbeta primers and 13 Jbeta primers. The repertoire was sequenced with immunoSEQ multiplex PCR; TCRdb's copy has only in-frame clones and lacks some. There are over 200,000 clones in the sample; around 80% occur only once, and roughly 2.5% lies in the top ten. The specimen sequenced was PBMCs. All receptors come from a woman aged 60-70 years in good health and CMV-seropositive.

The chain combines TRBV4-1 with TRBJ1-2; TRBD1 is a possible D gene (6 bases). This CDR3 contains 13 residues. Germline V gene sequence: CDR1 MGHRA, CDR2 YSYEKL. V was pared by 8 bases and J by 7 bases, with 17 bases between. CDR3: CASGLGQMGGYTF. CDR3 coding DNA: TGCGCCAGCGGACTCGGACAGATGGGTGGCTACACCTTC.

The V call is TRBV18, the J call TRBJ2-3, with D possibly matching TRBD2 (6 bases). Germline values: CDR1 KGHSH, CDR2 LQKENI. This CDR3 has 18 amino acids. Trimming left V 1 base short and J 6 bases short, with 23 bases between. This CDR3 reads CASSPRLPLAGGGDTQYF. The DNA of the CDR3 is TGTGCCAGCTCACCACGTCTCCCACTAGCCGGTGGGGGGGATACGCAGTATTTT.

The chain is built from TRBV2 and TRBJ1-4; D is perhaps TRBD1 (5 bases). Germline V gene lookup returns CDR1 SNHLY and CDR2 FYNNEI. The CDR3 contains 12 residues. With 2 bases removed from V and 11 bases from J, the gap between germline ends came to 9 bases. CDR3 loop: CASSESGGKLFF. The DNA for the CDR3 is TGTGCCAGCAGTGAATCGGGGGGGAAACTGTTTTTT.

To note about this clone: The sample contains more than one DNA sequence encoding this CDR3. This chain uses TRBV29-1 with TRBJ2-5; TRBD2 might be the D (5 bases). Germline loops: CDR1 SQVTM, CDR2 ANQGSEA. Trimming left V 4 bases short and J 5 bases short, with 5 bases between. The CDR3 is 10 residues long. As DNA, the CDR3 is TGCAGCGTTGGGGAGGAGACCCAGTACTTC. This sequence encodes CSVGEETQYF.

This clone was counted a single time. The V and J genes are TRBV7-8 and TRBJ1-2; TRBD1 might be the D (6 bases). The germline CDR1 and CDR2 sequences are SGHVS and FQNEAQ. The V and J ends lost 2 bases and 3 bases respectively, with 7 bases between them. There are 13 residues in the CDR3. The CDR3 here is CASSLQGYYGYTF. DNA of the CDR3: TGTGCCAGCAGCTTACAGGGGTACTATGGCTACACCTTC.

This clone occurred a few times. V is TRBV18 and J is TRBJ2-1, with D possibly being TRBD1 (6 bases). Trimming shortened V by 6 bases and J by 0 bases, and 12 bases separated the two germline ends. Germline V gene data show CDR1 as KGHSH and CDR2 as LQKENI. The CDR3 consists of 15 residues. CDR3 in amino acids: CASSTGQSSYNEQFF. CDR3 bases: TGTGCCAGCTCTACCGGACAGAGCTCCTACAATGAGCAGTTCTTC.

This clone was counted a single time. This sequence joins TRBV2 and TRBJ2-1; 7 bases fit TRBD1. The germline V gene encodes CDR1 SNHLY and CDR2 FYNNEI. J lost 5 bases, V lost 8 bases, and 3 bases had no gene match. The CDR3 runs 12 residues. The CDR3 protein is CASSGQNNEQFF. In DNA form, the CDR3 reads TGTGCCAGCTCGGGACAGAACAATGAGCAGTTCTTC.

This rearrangement joins TRBV5-1 to TRBJ2-1; 11 nucleotides agree with TRBD2. This CDR3 has 16 residues. The ends lost 5 bases at V and 9 bases at J; junction bases unmatched: 13. Germline values: CDR1 SGHRS, CDR2 YFSETQ. DNA for the CDR3: TGCGCCAGCAGACGCACGTTTAGCGGGAGGGAGGGTGAGCAGTTCTTC. Amino acids: CASRRTFSGREGEQFF. Full variable domain (outside the CDR3, taken from reference TRBV5-1 and TRBJ2-1): KAGVTQTPRYLIKTRGQQVTLSCSPISGHRSVSWYQQTPGQGLQFLFEYFSETQRNKGNFPGRFSGRQFSNSRSEMNVSTLELGDSALYLCASRRTFSGREGEQFFGPGTRLTVL.

The gene calls are TRBV7-3 and TRBJ2-3; tentatively, D is TRBD2 (5 bases). The germline V gene encodes CDR1 SGHTA and CDR2 FQGTGA. The ends were cut back, 4 bases at V and 5 bases at J, with 16 bases in the middle. The CDR3 is made up of 15 amino acids. The CDR3 loop is CASSSRASGKDTQYF. CDR3 in DNA: TGTGCCAGCAGCTCCCGGGCCTCGGGAAAAGATACGCAGTATTTT.

Only one count was recorded for this clone. The chain couples TRBV7-3 to TRBJ1-2, with 8 positions matching TRBD1. This CDR3 has 14 residues. Germline values: CDR1 SGHTA, CDR2 FQGTGA. Trimming cost V 5 bases and J 7 bases; bases outside gene matches: 9. As DNA, the CDR3 is TGTGCCAGCAGCCCAGGACAGGGAACGGCTGGCTACACCTTC. The encoded protein is CASSPGQGTAGYTF.

This clone is a singleton in its sample. The chain is built from TRBV7-2 and TRBJ1-5; D ambiguous. The CDR3 sequence is 15 residues long. The V gene's germline CDR1 is SGHTA and CDR2 FQGNSA. Trimming took off 2 bases at V and 4 bases at J, with 12 bases between the two ends. The CDR3: CASSLKMADNQPQHF. CDR3 in DNA: TGTGCCAGCAGCTTAAAGATGGCAGATAATCAGCCCCAGCATTTT.

The chain combines TRBV28 with TRBJ2-5, with 7 bases fitting TRBD2. The closer fit of TRBJ2-7 to the DNA end suggests the J call may be wrong. This CDR3 region has 12 residues. CDR1 is MDHEN and CDR2 is SYDVKM in the germline V gene. CDR3 in amino acids: CASSISGYEQYF. The DNA of the CDR3 is TGTGCCAGCAGTATTAGCGGGTACGAGCAGTACTTC.

This clone was observed a single time. The chain carries TRBV2 and TRBJ2-7; 8 nucleotides line up with TRBD1. The length of the CDR3 is 13 residues. With 6 bases clipped from V and 12 bases from J, the junction kept 13 bases outside the gene matches. Germline CDR1 reads SNHLY; CDR2 reads FYNNEI. The DNA for the CDR3 is TGTGCCAGCAGAACAGGGGGGCTTGAGCAGTCGTACTTC. It codes for CASRTGGLEQSYF.

The V and J genes are TRBV5-6 and TRBJ1-4, with a possible D match to TRBD1 (5 bases). V lost 2 bases, J lost 0 bases, and 11 bases lay in between. CDR1 SGHDT and CDR2 YYEEEE come from the germline V gene. The CDR3 covers 16 residues. The chain's CDR3 is CASSFWGLTTNEKLFF. In DNA, the CDR3 is TGTGCCAGCAGCTTTTGGGGACTGACAACTAATGAAAAACTGTTTTTT.

This chain joins TRBV19 and TRBJ2-1, with 8 positions matching TRBD2. Germline-derived CDR1 and CDR2 are LNHDA and SQIVND (reference sequence). With V trimmed by 6 bases and J by 3 bases, 4 bases remained unmatched. This CDR3 is 14 amino acids long. Written as DNA, the CDR3 is TGTGCCAGTAGCCGGGAGGGCCACTACAATGAGCAGTTCTTC. Its translation is CASSREGHYNEQFF.

The CDR3 here is CATDRLGNQPQHF. The CDR3 DNA reads TGTGCCACCGACAGACTGGGGAATCAGCCCCAGCATTTT. This rearrangement joins TRBV28 to TRBJ1-5, with D possibly matching TRBD1 (5 bases). The CDR3 has 13 amino acids. Per the germline V gene, CDR1 is MDHEN and CDR2 is SYDVKM. Trimming removed 10 bases at V and 4 bases at J, with 14 bases between.

V is TRBV6-1 and J is TRBJ2-5; perhaps TRBD2 as D (5 bases). There are 13 residues in the CDR3. Trimming took off 1 base at V and 4 bases at J, with 7 bases between the two ends. Germline CDR1 and CDR2: MNHNS and SASEGT. Here the CDR3 DNA reads TGTGCCAGCAGTGAAGGAAGCGGAGAGACCCAGTACTTC. Residues: CASSEGSGETQYF.

The chain couples TRBV7-9 to TRBJ2-5; 9 bases fit TRBD1. Germline V lookup: CDR1 SEHNR, CDR2 FQNEAQ (reference sequence). V shed 6 bases and J 2 bases; nucleotides not matched to a gene: 1. This CDR3 is built from 13 residues. This CDR3 is CASRDRGQETQYF. The CDR3 region has the DNA TGTGCCAGCAGGGACAGGGGACAAGAGACCCAGTACTTC.

The V and J genes are TRBV6-5 and TRBJ1-1; 7 positions match TRBD1. Germline trimming cut 0 bases from V and 11 bases from J; bases unmatched to any gene: 12. The CDR3 covers 15 residues. Germline V gene sequence: CDR1 MNHEY, CDR2 SVGAGI. The CDR3 reads CASSYSDMLQGRAFF. The CDR3 nucleotides read TGTGCCAGCAGTTACTCGGACATGTTACAGGGGAGGGCTTTCTTT.

The chain recombines TRBV6-5 with TRBJ1-1, with 7 bases aligning to TRBD1. Germline V lookup: CDR1 MNHEY, CDR2 SVGAGI. V lost 5 bases to trimming and J lost 5 bases; unmatched junction nucleotides: 2. This CDR3 has 12 amino acids. The CDR3 nucleotides are TGTGCCAGCAGTCAACAGGGGACTGAAGCTTTCTTT. This gives the protein CASSQQGTEAFF.

The chain has TRBV2 and TRBJ1-2; D unclear. The CDR3 has 14 amino acids. The V and J ends lost 6 bases and 2 bases respectively, with 13 bases between them. Germline assignment: CDR1 SNHLY and CDR2 FYNNEI. The CDR3 nucleotides are TGTGCCAGCAGCGCCGGACTTCCGAACTATGGCTACACCTTC. This translates into CASSAGLPNYGYTF.

The chain joins TRBV19 to TRBJ1-4, with 8 bases fitting TRBD1. V gave up 5 bases and J gave up 6 bases; unmatched junction bases: 2. Germline V gives CDR1 LNHDA, CDR2 SQIVND (reference sequence). This CDR3 has 13 amino acids. In DNA form, the CDR3 reads TGTGCCAGTAGTTGGACAGGGCATGAAAAACTGTTTTTT. Encoded protein: CASSWTGHEKLFF.

V is TRBV7-2 and J is TRBJ2-3; tentatively, D is TRBD2 (5 bases). The V end lost 1 base, the J end lost 4 bases, and 9 bases lay between the germline ends. The germline gives CDR1 SGHTA, CDR2 FQGNSA. The CDR3 sequence is 14 residues long. CDR3 coding DNA: TGTGCCAGCAGCTTAGGGGGAGCGGCAGATACGCAGTATTTT. It codes for CASSLGGAADTQYF.

This clone came up once. The V and J genes are TRBV7-2 and TRBJ1-1; perhaps TRBD1 as D (5 bases). CDR1 is SGHTA, CDR2 FQGNSA, per germline. The germline V and J ends were trimmed by 5 bases and 1 base, with 17 bases remaining between them. CDR3 length: 16 amino acids. The CDR3 region has the DNA TGTGCCAGCAGCCTCGGACAACCCAGGCAGAACACTGAAGCTTTCTTT. Encoded protein: CASSLGQPRQNTEAFF.

V is TRBV6-5 and J is TRBJ2-7; the match to TRBD1 covers 7 bases. Germline V gene data show CDR1 as MNHEY and CDR2 as SVGAGI. The CDR3 has 14 amino acids. The V gene end was trimmed by 2 bases and the J gene end by 1 base; junction bases not matched to a gene: 2. The CDR3 nucleotides are TGTGCCAGCAGTTACCCGGGACAGTCCTACGAGCAGTACTTC. Residues: CASSYPGQSYEQYF.

This clone showed up just once. The J gene is TRBJ1-3, the V gene TRBV28; 8 bases line up with TRBD1. With V trimmed by 6 bases and J by 5 bases, 9 bases remained unmatched. There are 15 residues in the CDR3. CDR1 is MDHEN and CDR2 is SYDVKM in the germline V gene. The chain's CDR3 is CASSGTGGNRNTIYF. CDR3 in DNA: TGTGCCAGCAGCGGAACAGGGGGGAATAGAAACACCATATATTTT.